The 14 T cell receptor beta chains reported below all come from one sample, sequenced in a study of shared clonotypes between healthy human individuals. Produced via immunoSEQ multiplex PCR; TCRdb's table is partial and in-frame only. The table shows about 1,500,000 clones, with more than 95% occurring only once. Sequencing was done on a sample of naive CD4+ T cells sorted from blood. Subset meaning: CD45RA+ positively selected. These receptors were taken from a man aged 25-45 years in good health.

The chain is built from TRBV6-1 and TRBJ2-7; TRBD1 or TRBD2 may be the D gene (5 bases each). CDR1 and CDR2 (germline): MNHNS, SASEGT. V was clipped by 10 bases and J by 2 bases, with 9 bases between them. There are 11 residues in the CDR3. The CDR3, as DNA: TGTGCCATCAGGGACGCCTACGAGCAGTACTTC. Protein: CAIRDAYEQYF.

The chain joins TRBV5-1 to TRBJ2-7; either TRBD1 or TRBD2 may fit D (6 bases each). Trimming stripped 0 bases from V and 4 bases from J, with 11 bases between. The CDR3 extends over 14 amino acids. Germline V gives CDR1 SGHRS, CDR2 YFSETQ. The CDR3 DNA reads as TGCGCCAGCAGCTTGGTGTGGGGGGCTTACGAGCAGTACTTC. Translating gives CASSLVWGAYEQYF. The entire variable domain, with the rest obtained from reference TRBV5-1 and TRBJ2-7, is as follows: KAGVTQTPRYLIKTRGQQVTLSCSPISGHRSVSWYQQTPGQGLQFLFEYFSETQRNKGNFPGRFSGRQFSNSRSEMNVSTLELGDSALYLCASSLVWGAYEQYFGPGTRLTVT.

The rearrangement uses TRBV7-9 and TRBJ2-2; 7 bases are a match to TRBD1. The germline V gene has CDR1 SEHNR and CDR2 FQNEAQ (reference sequence). The CDR3 has 19 amino acids. J lost 2 bases, V lost 5 bases, and 17 bases had no gene match. The chain's CDR3 is CASSSQPLSGQRNTGELFF. In DNA, the CDR3 is TGTGCCAGCAGCAGCCAGCCCTTGTCGGGACAGAGAAACACCGGGGAGCTGTTTTTT.

V is TRBV5-1 and J is TRBJ2-3; 8 bases match TRBD2. CDR1 is SGHRS and CDR2 is YFSETQ in the germline V gene. This CDR3 is 15 amino acids long. Trimming at V came to 1 base and at J to 5 bases, leaving 6 bases not matched to a gene. The chain's CDR3 is CASSLTGLVGDTQYF. The CDR3, as DNA: TGCGCCAGCAGCTTGACGGGACTAGTGGGAGATACGCAGTATTTT. Variable domain in full (rest from reference TRBV5-1 and TRBJ2-3): KAGVTQTPRYLIKTRGQQVTLSCSPISGHRSVSWYQQTPGQGLQFLFEYFSETQRNKGNFPGRFSGRQFSNSRSEMNVSTLELGDSALYLCASSLTGLVGDTQYFGPGTRLTVL.

The rearrangement uses TRBV6-5 and TRBJ2-1, with a weak D call TRBD1 (7 bases). This CDR3 is 13 amino acids long. The V end lost 6 bases, the J end lost 10 bases, and 16 bases lay between the germline ends. The germline V gene encodes CDR1 MNHEY and CDR2 SVGAGI. The DNA for the CDR3 is TGTGCCAGCAGAGCAGGGGGGCGCGTGGAGCAGTTCTTC. It specifies CASRAGGRVEQFF.

This sequence joins TRBV28 and TRBJ1-3, with 12 bases matching TRBD1. This CDR3 region has 15 residues. Germline V gene sequence: CDR1 MDHEN, CDR2 SYDVKM. V lost 8 bases, J lost 2 bases, and 4 bases stayed unmatched. As DNA, the CDR3 is TGTGCCAGCGGGGGGACAGGGGGCCCTGGAAACACCATATATTTT. Encoded protein: CASGGTGGPGNTIYF.

The V gene is TRBV29-1, the J gene TRBJ2-7; 7 bases line up with TRBD1. This CDR3 has 12 amino acids. The germline gives CDR1 SQVTM, CDR2 ANQGSEA. With V trimmed by 8 bases and J by 4 bases, 8 bases remained unmatched. The CDR3 sequence: CSIRDSQYEQYF. CDR3 coding DNA: TGCAGCATCCGGGACAGTCAGTACGAGCAGTACTTC.

The rearrangement joins TRBV11-2 to TRBJ2-7, with 12 bases lining up with TRBD2. Trimming removed 5 bases from V and 4 bases from J; junction bases left unmatched: 6. The CDR3 extends over 15 amino acids. Germline assignment: CDR1 SGHAT and CDR2 FQNNGV. The CDR3, as DNA: TGTGCCAGCAGCCCAGAACTAGCGGGAGGTTACGAGCAGTACTTC. Translating gives CASSPELAGGYEQYF. Variable domain in full (rest from reference TRBV11-2 and TRBJ2-7): EAGVAQSPRYKIIEKRQSVAFWCNPISGHATLYWYQQILGQGPKLLIQFQNNGVVDDSQLPKDRFSAERLKGVDSTLKIQPAKLEDSAVYLCASSPELAGGYEQYFGPGTRLTVT.

V gene TRBV25-1 combines with J gene TRBJ2-6; the match to TRBD1 covers 7 bases. The V gene's germline CDR1 is MGHDK and CDR2 SYGVNS. CDR3 length: 16 amino acids. Germline trimming cut 5 bases from V and 4 bases from J; bases unmatched to any gene: 8. For the CDR3, the DNA is TGTGCCAGCAGTAGACAGACAGGGTCCGGGGCCAACGTCCTGACTTTC. Residues: CASSRQTGSGANVLTF.

The genes are TRBV10-2 and TRBJ2-5, with 8 bases that match TRBD1. V trimming: 6 bases; J trimming: 2 bases; junction bases outside the gene matches: 8. The length of the CDR3 is 15 residues. Per germline, CDR1 WSHSY and CDR2 SAAADI. DNA of the CDR3: TGCGCCAGCAGCTCGAGCAGGGGGCGACAAGAGACCCAGTACTTC. As protein: CASSSSRGRQETQYF.

V and J are TRBV28 and TRBJ2-3; 9 bases map to TRBD2. This CDR3 has 17 residues. Germline assignment: CDR1 MDHEN and CDR2 SYDVKM. The junction had 11 bases not matched to a gene; V was cut back by 4 bases and J by 3 bases. CDR3 sequence reads: CASSSHRGGRGTDTQYF. The CDR3 region has the DNA TGTGCCAGCAGTTCGCATAGGGGCGGGAGGGGGACAGATACGCAGTATTTT.

The CDR3, as DNA: TGTGCCAGTAGTATCTCCCGGACAGGGGTCCAGCCCCAGCATTTT. Amino acid sequence: CASSISRTGVQPQHF. This chain joins TRBV19 and TRBJ1-5, with 9 positions matching TRBD1. This CDR3 contains 15 residues. Germline loops: CDR1 LNHDA, CDR2 SQIVND (reference sequence). The V segment lost 3 bases and the J segment 7 bases; nucleotides outside the gene matches: 7.

This clone was observed once. This chain joins TRBV18 and TRBJ1-5; D is ambiguous. The ends were cut back, 4 bases at V and 3 bases at J, with 13 bases in the middle. This CDR3 is 15 amino acids long. Germline V gives CDR1 KGHSH, CDR2 LQKENI. CDR3 sequence (DNA): TGTGCCAGCTCACTAGGCGCTCAGACCAATCAGCCCCAGCATTTT. Its protein product is CASSLGAQTNQPQHF.

V and J are TRBV7-2 and TRBJ1-2, with a weak D call TRBD1 (5 bases). Per the germline V gene, CDR1 is SGHTA and CDR2 is FQGNSA. The CDR3 runs to 13 residues. V was shortened by 5 bases and J by 5 bases, with 12 bases between the two germline ends. CDR3 nucleotide sequence: TGTGCCAGCAGCCAGGGTTTTGGATATGGCTACACCTTC. The encoded protein is CASSQGFGYGYTF. Together with reference TRBV7-2 and TRBJ1-2, the CDR3 gives the full variable domain: GAGVSQSPSNKVTEKGKDVELRCDPISGHTALYWYRQSLGQGLEFLIYFQGNSAPDKSGLPSDRFSAERTGGSVSTLTIQRTQQEDSAVYLCASSQGFGYGYTFGSGTRLTVV.